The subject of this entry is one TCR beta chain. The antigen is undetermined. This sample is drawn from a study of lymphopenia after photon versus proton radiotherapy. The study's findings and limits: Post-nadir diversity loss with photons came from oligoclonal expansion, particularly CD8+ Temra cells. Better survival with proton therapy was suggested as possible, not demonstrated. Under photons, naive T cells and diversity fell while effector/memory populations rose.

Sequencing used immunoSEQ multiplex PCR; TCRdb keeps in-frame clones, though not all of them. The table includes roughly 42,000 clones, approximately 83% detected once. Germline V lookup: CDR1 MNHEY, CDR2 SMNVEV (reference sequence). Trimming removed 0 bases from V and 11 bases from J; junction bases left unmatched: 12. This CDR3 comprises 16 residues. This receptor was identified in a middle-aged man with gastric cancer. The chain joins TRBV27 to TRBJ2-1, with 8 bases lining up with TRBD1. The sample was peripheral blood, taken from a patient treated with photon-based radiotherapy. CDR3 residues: CASSLSRQGLSIKQFF. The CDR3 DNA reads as TGTGCCAGCAGTTTATCCCGACAGGGGCTATCAATTAAGCAGTTCTTC.